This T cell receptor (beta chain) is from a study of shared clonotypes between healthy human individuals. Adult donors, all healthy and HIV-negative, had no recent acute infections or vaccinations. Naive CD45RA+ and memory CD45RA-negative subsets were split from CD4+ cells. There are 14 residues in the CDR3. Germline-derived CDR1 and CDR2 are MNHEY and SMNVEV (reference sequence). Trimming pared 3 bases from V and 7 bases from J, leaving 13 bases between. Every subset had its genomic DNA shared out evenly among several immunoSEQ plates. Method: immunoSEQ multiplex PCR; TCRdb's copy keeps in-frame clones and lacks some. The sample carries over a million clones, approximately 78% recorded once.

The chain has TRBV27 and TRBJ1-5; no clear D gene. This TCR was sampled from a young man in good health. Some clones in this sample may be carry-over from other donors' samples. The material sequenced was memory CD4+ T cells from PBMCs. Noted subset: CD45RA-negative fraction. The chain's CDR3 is CASSLVNGRQPQHF. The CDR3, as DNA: TGTGCCAGCAGTTTGGTGAATGGTAGGCAGCCCCAGCATTTT.